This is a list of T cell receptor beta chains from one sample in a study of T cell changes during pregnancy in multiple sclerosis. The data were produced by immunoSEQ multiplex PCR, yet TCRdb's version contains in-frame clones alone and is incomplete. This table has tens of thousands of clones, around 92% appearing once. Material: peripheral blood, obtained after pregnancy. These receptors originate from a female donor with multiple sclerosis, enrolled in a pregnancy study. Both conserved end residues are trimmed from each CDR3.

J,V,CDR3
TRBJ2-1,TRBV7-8,ASSLGRTSRARDNEQF
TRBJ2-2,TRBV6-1,ASSLTGFTGELF
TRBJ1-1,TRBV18,ASSPPPGSQEAF
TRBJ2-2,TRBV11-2,ASIGLAGNTGELF
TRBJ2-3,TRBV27,ASSYPGQGSGTQY
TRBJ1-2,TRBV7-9,ASSFKNRVSGYT
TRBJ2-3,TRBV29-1,SVEDLGGAADTQY
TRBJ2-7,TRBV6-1,ASSTGDPYEQY
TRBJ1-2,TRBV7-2,ASSLAASETNYGYT
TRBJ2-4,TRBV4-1,ASSQPLAKNIQY
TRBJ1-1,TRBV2,ATQITGREKAF
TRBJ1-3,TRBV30,AWTSSGNTIY
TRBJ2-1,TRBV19,ASSRVDFPSYNEQF
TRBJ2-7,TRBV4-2,ASSQGETSGGYEQY
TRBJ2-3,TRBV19,ASSNTGPSTDTQY
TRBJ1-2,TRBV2,ASSEDRANGYT
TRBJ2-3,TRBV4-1,ASSQGASQGDTQY
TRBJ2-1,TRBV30,AWNRESYNEQF
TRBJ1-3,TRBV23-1,ASSQSNSGNTIY
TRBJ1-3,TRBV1,TSSQPRARGNTIY
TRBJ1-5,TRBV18,ASQLDGGGGQPQH
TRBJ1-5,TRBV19,ASRLTGLRSPQH
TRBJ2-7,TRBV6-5,ASSPGLSSSYEQY
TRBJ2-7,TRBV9,ASSVVGGSKEQY
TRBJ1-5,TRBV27,ASSLTGNQPQH
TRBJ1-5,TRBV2,ASSDRGNGQPQH
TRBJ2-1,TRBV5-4,ASSLGSGRAHEQF
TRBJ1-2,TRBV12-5,ASGATGSGYT
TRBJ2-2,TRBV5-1,ASSFSGGNTGELF
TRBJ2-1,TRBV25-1,ASSDGGKSYNEQF
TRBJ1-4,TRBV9,ASSVAQGAREKLF
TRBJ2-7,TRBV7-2,ASSPIQVPYEQY
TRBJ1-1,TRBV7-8,ASSLGPIMNTEAF
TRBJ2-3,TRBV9,ASSPRLAGGADTQY
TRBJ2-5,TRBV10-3,ATCPGGPQETQY
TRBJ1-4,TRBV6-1,ASSEIRTGDAEKLF
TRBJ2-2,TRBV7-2,ASCSGGGTNTGELF
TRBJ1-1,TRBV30,AWSVAAPEAF
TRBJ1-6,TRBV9,ASSVEGRRPNSPLH
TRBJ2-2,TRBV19,ASSTLGVGELF
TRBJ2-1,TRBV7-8,ASGGLTYGEQF
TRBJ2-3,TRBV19,ASSHLRDRETDTQY
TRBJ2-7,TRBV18,ASSPPGTAMREQY
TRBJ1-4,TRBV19,ASSHWNRQNEKLF
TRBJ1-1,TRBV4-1,ASSQDGDTAF
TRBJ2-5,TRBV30,AWRWAGETQY
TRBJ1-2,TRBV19,ASSILEGRWEPI